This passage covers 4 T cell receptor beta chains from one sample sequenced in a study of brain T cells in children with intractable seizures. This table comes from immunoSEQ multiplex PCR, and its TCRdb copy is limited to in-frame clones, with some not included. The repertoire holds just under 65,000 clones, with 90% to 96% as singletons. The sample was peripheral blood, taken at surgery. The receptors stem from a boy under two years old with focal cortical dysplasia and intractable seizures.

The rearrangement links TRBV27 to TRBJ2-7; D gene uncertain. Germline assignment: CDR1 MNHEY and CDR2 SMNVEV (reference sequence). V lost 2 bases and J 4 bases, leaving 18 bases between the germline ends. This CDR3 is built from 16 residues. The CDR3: CASSLLLGLYHYEQYF. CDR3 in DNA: TGTGCCAGCAGTTTACTTTTGGGGTTATACCATTACGAGCAGTACTTC.

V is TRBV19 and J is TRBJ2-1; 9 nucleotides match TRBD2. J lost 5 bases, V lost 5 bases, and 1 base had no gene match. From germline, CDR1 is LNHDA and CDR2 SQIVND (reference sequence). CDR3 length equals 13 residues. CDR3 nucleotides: TGTGCCAGTAGTTTAGCGGGAGACAATGAGCAGTTCTTC. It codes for CASSLAGDNEQFF.

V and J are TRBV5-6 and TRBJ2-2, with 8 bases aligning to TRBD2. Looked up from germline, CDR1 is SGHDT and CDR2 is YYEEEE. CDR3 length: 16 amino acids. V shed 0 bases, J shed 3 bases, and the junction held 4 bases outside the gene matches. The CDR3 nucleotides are TGTGCCAGCAGCTTGGTCGGGGGGGCAGACACCGGGGAGCTGTTTTTT. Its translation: CASSLVGGADTGELFF.

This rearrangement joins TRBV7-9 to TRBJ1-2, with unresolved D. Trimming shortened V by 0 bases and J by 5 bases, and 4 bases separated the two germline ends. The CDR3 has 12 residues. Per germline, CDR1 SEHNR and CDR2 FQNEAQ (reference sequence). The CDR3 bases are TGTGCCAGCAGCTTAGCAGGGTATGGCTACACCTTC. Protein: CASSLAGYGYTF.